The present T cell receptor (beta chain) was sequenced within a study of blood T cell repertoires in COVID-19. As for the study in general: The United States, Italy and Spain supplied acute and convalescent COVID-19 samples. The analysed material was cDNA or gDNA that came from T cells, B-cell-depleted T cells, or PBMCs.

Original processing methods: Estimated nucleated cell counts came from reference gene primer amplification. Repertoires were generated with immunoSEQ multiplex PCR, while TCRdb's copy carries only in-frame clones and drops some. That table furnishes V, J and clone size, whereas the DNA furnished D and trimming. This table holds under 350,000 clones, 70% to 90% found once. CDR3 length: 15 residues. Trimming took off 3 bases at V and 1 base at J, with 13 bases between the two ends. CDR1 is SGHRS and CDR2 is YFSETQ in the germline V gene. The chain is built from TRBV5-1 and TRBJ2-5, with D tentatively TRBD2 (6 bases). The specimen sequenced was peripheral blood. This TCR was sampled from a man between 65 and 80 years old with acute or convalescent COVID-19. CDR3 coding DNA: TGCGCCAGCAGCTCCGGGGGTACTGCCCAAGAGACCCAGTACTTC. Translated, it gives CASSSGGTAQETQYF.